This TCR beta chain was identified during a study of cytomegalovirus exposure and HLA in healthy donors. In the study overall: Some 200 million T cells yielded roughly 120 million unique TCR beta sequences in earlier analysis.

With 60 Vbeta and 13 Jbeta primers, the PCR was carried out. Clones were read by immunoSEQ multiplex PCR, and TCRdb kept only the in-frame ones, dropping some. There are approximately 160,000 clones in the sample; about four fifths occur only once, and around 7% lies in the top ten. Germline CDR1 and CDR2: SGDLS and YYNGEE. The CDR3 has 17 amino acids. V dropped 4 bases and J dropped 1 base, with 17 bases sitting between them. Healthy bone marrow donors formed the donor group. This clonotype was sampled from a man aged 25-45 years in good health and CMV-seropositive. The rearrangement joins TRBV9 to TRBJ2-2; D possibly corresponds to TRBD2 (6 bases). The specimen sequenced was PBMCs. The CDR3, as DNA: TGTGCCAGCAGCCCCCACCCGGCTAGCGTGAACACCGGGGAGCTGTTTTTT. This codes for CASSPHPASVNTGELFF.